The 4 T cell receptor beta chains in this list originate from one sample, sequenced in a study of T cell responses to AZD1222 COVID-19 vaccine (dated by TCRdb to the early 2020s). The receptor library was made with the immunoSEQ multiplex PCR assay. Held by TCRdb, this immuneACCESS table contains in-frame sequences only and omits some clones. Under half of the omission traces to an unresolved V gene where checked; the cause of the rest is unknown. The sample data list approximately 110,000 clones, and around 90% of these were observed just once. The ten largest clonotypes hold around 8.4% of the sample. The time point label here, explained by the study, means: baseline before first vaccination. The sample consisted of peripheral blood, taken on day 0 of AZD1222 vaccination. The receptors stem from an adult in good health.

The gene calls are TRBV5-1 and TRBJ1-4; perhaps TRBD1 as D (5 bases). V lost 7 bases, J lost 7 bases, and 17 bases lay in between. CDR3 length equals 14 residues. CDR1 and CDR2 from the germline V gene are SGHRS and YFSETQ. The CDR3 sequence is CASGEGPRSEKLFF. The CDR3 nucleotides read TGCGCCAGCGGGGAGGGACCGAGGAGTGAAAAACTGTTTTTT.

This clone was counted only a few times. The V and J genes are TRBV2 and TRBJ2-7; D might be TRBD2 (5 bases). Looked up from germline, CDR1 is SNHLY and CDR2 is FYNNEI. The CDR3 is 15 residues long. CDR3 amino acids: CALPSRRESSYEQYF. CDR3 nucleotide sequence: TGTGCGCTCCCCTCAAGAAGGGAGAGCTCCTACGAGCAGTACTTC.

The chain recombines TRBV18 with TRBJ1-3; D remains ambiguous. There are 14 residues in the CDR3. V was trimmed by 6 bases and J by 3 bases, leaving 12 bases between them. CDR1 is KGHSH, CDR2 LQKENI, per germline. DNA of the CDR3: TGTGCCAGCTCCCTTCCGGCAGGTGGAAACACCATATATTTT. Its protein product is CASSLPAGGNTIYF.

This clone turned up a few times. This sequence joins TRBV5-5 and TRBJ2-7; 8 bases map to TRBD1. CDR1 is SGHKS, CDR2 YYEKEE, per germline (reference sequence). This CDR3 contains 14 residues. J gave up 7 bases and V 4 bases, and 10 bases lay outside the gene matches. The CDR3 region is CASSRSQGAEEQYF. CDR3 DNA: TGTGCCAGCAGCAGGTCGCAGGGGGCGGAAGAGCAGTACTTC.